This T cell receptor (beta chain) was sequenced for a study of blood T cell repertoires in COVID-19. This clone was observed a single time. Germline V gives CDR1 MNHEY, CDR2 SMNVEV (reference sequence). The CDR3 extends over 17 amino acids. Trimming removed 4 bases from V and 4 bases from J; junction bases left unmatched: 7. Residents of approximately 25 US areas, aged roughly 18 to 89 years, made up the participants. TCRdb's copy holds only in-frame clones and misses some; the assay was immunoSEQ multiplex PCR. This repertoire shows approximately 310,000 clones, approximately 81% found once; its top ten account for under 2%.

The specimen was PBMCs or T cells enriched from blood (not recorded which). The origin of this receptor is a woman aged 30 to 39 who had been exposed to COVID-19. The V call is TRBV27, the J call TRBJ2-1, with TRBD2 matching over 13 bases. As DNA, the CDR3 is TGTGCCAGCAGTTACCCGGGACTAGCGGGAATTTACAATGAGCAGTTCTTC. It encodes CASSYPGLAGIYNEQFF.